This T cell receptor beta chain emerged from a study of blood T cell repertoires in COVID-19 (dated by TCRdb to the early 2020s). Background for the entire study: Samples covering the acute and convalescent phases of COVID-19 were provided by collaborators in the United States, Italy and Spain. The material from the prospective study consisted of cDNA or gDNA derived from T cells, B-cell-depleted T cells, or PBMCs. Subjects who had been exposed to COVID-19, were actively infected with it, or had recovered from it provided the deeply sampled blood TCRbeta repertoires that made up the dataset. The repertoires were released in a freely available public database meant as a resource for research on the immune response to SARS-CoV-2. Samples came from the ongoing ImmuneRACE study (first 160 participants) plus 1,254 subjects from 6 global collaborators. A de-identified subject ID, COVID-19 status, age in years and sex were almost always included in the sample metadata. Where available, HLA class I and class II types were taken from metadata supplied by the sample provider and were not determined by assay-based typing.

Participants in the prospective study were enrolled through a virtual design, were aged 18 to 89 years, and lived in 24 United States geographic areas. Cohort assignment in the prospective study relied on participant-reported clinical history from a screening survey and a study questionnaire. Recovered participants in ImmuneRACE Cohort 3 were defined as having two consecutive negative NP/OP PCR tests, clearance from a healthcare professional, or resolution of symptoms. In the prospective study, mobile phlebotomists collected whole blood, serum and a nasopharyngeal or oropharyngeal swab from each participant. Participants in the prospective study had the option to provide additional blood draws and questionnaires over a roughly two-month period. Prospective study blood samples were shipped either frozen or at room temperature before DNA extraction. TCRbeta CDR3 regions were amplified from genomic DNA using the immunoSEQ Assay, a bias-controlled multiplex PCR. The paper's data handling went like this. Within the assay, amplification of reference gene primers was used to estimate how many nucleated cells each sample contained. Sequence reads were collapsed and filtered to measure the absolute abundance of every unique TCRbeta CDR3 rearrangement. For each sample, productive Simpson clonality was calculated as the square root of Simpson's diversity index across productive rearrangements. Sourced from immuneACCESS, this table was stored by TCRdb with only in-frame sequences that have V and J called. A share of the clones is absent; for the studies checked, an unresolved V gene accounts for under half, and the remainder has no known explanation. V, J and clone size derive from that table, while D and trimming were established from the DNA sequence. The sample yields approximately 270,000 clones; around 86% were counted once. 1.5% to 2% of the sample lies in the top ten.

Here is what the overall study found, with its caveats: Clinical and demographic metadata were provided uncurated, with the amount varying by source and participant.

Comment on this clone: No antigen is known for it. The record has no base qualities; no much larger clone is one base away.

At the junction V is shortened by 6 bases and J by 2 bases; bases outside the gene matches: 9. Taken from the germline V gene (reference sequence), the CDR1 and CDR2 loops are GTSNPN and SVGIG. Including the terminal cysteine and phenylalanine, the CDR3 comprises 14 residues. Only the CDR3 part of the read is kept: 42 bases, read in frame from the first base. This receptor chain uses TRBV30 and TRBJ1-1; TRBD1 matches 7 bases in the middle. This clonotype originated in a man between 40 and 49 years old who had recovered from COVID-19. The sequenced sample was PBMCs or T cells enriched from blood (not recorded which). The encoded CDR3 is CACTETGKNTEAFF. Read as DNA, the sequence is TGTGCCTGCACCGAGACAGGGAAAAACACTGAAGCTTTCTTT.